The T cell receptor (beta chain) under discussion was sequenced for a study of blood T cell repertoires in COVID-19. On the study more broadly: Specimens from acute and convalescent COVID-19 originated in the United States, Italy and Spain. T cells, B-cell-depleted T cells, or PBMCs provided the cDNA or gDNA that served as material.

The CDR3 has 15 amino acids. Germline V gene sequence: CDR1 SEHNR, CDR2 FQNEAQ (reference sequence). V gave up 2 bases and J gave up 4 bases; unmatched junction bases: 4. Original handling: Researchers report that nucleated cell counts were estimated from reference gene primer amplification. Generated by immunoSEQ multiplex PCR, the TCRdb table keeps only in-frame clones and is missing some. Clone size and V and J calls were adopted from that table, with D and trimming inferred from the DNA. The sample lists fewer than 150,000 clones, around nine tenths occurring once. The TCR comes from a human donor in a cohort sampled during active COVID-19. V usage is TRBV7-9 and J usage is TRBJ2-5; 10 bases are shared with TRBD2. The specimen was peripheral blood. Here the CDR3 reads CASSLTSGMRETQYF. The CDR3 DNA reads TGTGCCAGCAGCTTAACTAGCGGGATGAGAGAGACCCAGTACTTC.